The 17 T cell receptor beta chains in this list originate from one sample, sequenced in a study of regulatory T cells in long-lasting Graves disease (dated by TCRdb to 2020 to 2022). The time point label here, explained by the study, means: newly diagnosed GD, antithyroid drugs for less than 3 months. For both TCR sequencing and RNA sequencing, RNA was extracted from PBMCs in TRIzol. The library was prepared using multiplex PCR. The data were produced on an Illumina HiSeq 4000. iRepertoire HTBI primers and Arm-PCR amplification of CDR3 regions were used to construct TCR beta libraries. TCRdb reanalyzed the raw reads on its own, using fastp at Q25 for trimming and MiXCR for clone calling, and kept in-frame beta chains. When rows share a CDR3 protein, they turn into one entry using the most common DNA and genes. The sample records roughly 380,000 distinct CDR3 sequences, 15% of which are singletons. Clones ranked in the top ten supply about 20% of the sample.

Here the sequenced sample was peripheral blood mononuclear cells (PBMCs), taken at new diagnosis, from a patient treated with antithyroid drugs. These receptors were collected from a female donor with Graves disease.

This clonotype was seen more than once but under ten times. The V gene is TRBV12-3 or TRBV12-4, the J gene TRBJ2-1; no clear D. V lost 3 bases, J lost 7 bases, and 13 bases lay in between. There are 14 residues in the CDR3. Here the CDR3 reads CASSFGSPNNEQFF. The CDR3 DNA sequence: TGTGCCAGCAGTTTCGGCTCCCCAAATAATGAGCAGTTCTTC.

This clonotype has just a few counts. V gene TRBV3-1 combines with J gene TRBJ1-3; D might be TRBD1 (5 bases). V shed 6 bases and J shed 1 base, with 16 bases lying between them. CDR3 length: 16 amino acids. In germline, CDR1 is LGHDT, CDR2 YNNKEL (reference sequence). CDR3 nucleotide sequence: TGTGCCAGCAGAAAAACAACCGGGGGGTCTGGAAACACCATATATTTT. Amino acids: CASRKTTGGSGNTIYF.

As regards this clonotype: A far larger clone is one base from this, pointing to a likely read error. V usage is TRBV7-2 and J usage is TRBJ2-3, with 13 bases aligning to TRBD2. In germline, CDR1 is SGHTA, CDR2 FQGNSA. The length of the CDR3 is 18 residues. The CDR3 DNA reads as TGTGCCAGCAGCCGCAGGGGCGGACTAGCGGGAGCGCGAGAGACCCTGTACTTC. Encoded protein: CASSRRGGLAGARETLYF.

This clonotype was counted only a few times. The gene calls are TRBV18 and TRBJ2-7, with D tentatively TRBD1 or TRBD2 (6 bases each). The CDR3 is made up of 15 amino acids. Germline lookup yields CDR1 KGHSH and CDR2 LQKENI. Trimming cost V 0 bases and J 4 bases, with 13 bases left between them. In DNA, the CDR3 is TGTGCCAGCTCACCACCGGGGCAGGGGAGGTACGAGCAGTACTTC. As protein: CASSPPGQGRYEQYF.

This clonotype was seen repeatedly, ten times or more. V gene TRBV28 combines with J gene TRBJ1-5; D remains unclear. Germline CDR1 reads MDHEN; CDR2 reads SYDVKM. There are 16 residues in the CDR3. Deletions cut 3 bases from V and 2 bases from J, with 14 bases between. Here the CDR3 DNA reads TGTGCCAGCAGTTTTCTTCGTTCTAATCGCAATCAGCCCCAGCATTTT. It translates to CASSFLRSNRNQPQHF.

This clonotype was recorded many times. The chain carries TRBV29-1 and TRBJ2-2; 7 nucleotides agree with TRBD1. Trimming at V came to 7 bases and at J to 4 bases, leaving 9 bases not matched to a gene. The CDR3 runs 14 residues. CDR1 is SQVTM and CDR2 is ANQGSEA in the germline V gene. The CDR3 nucleotides read TGCAGCGCCCGAGGACAGGCAGTCACCGGGGAGCTGTTTTTT. Protein product: CSARGQAVTGELFF.

At least ten counts were recorded for this clonotype. The J gene is TRBJ1-6, the V gene TRBV7-3; 7 bases match TRBD1. Germline CDR1 SGHTA, CDR2 FQGTGA. The CDR3 sequence is 17 residues long. Trimming took 5 bases from V and 1 from J; bases not matched to a gene: 8. The CDR3 DNA sequence: TGTGCCAGCAGCCGATGGGCAGGGGGGTCCTATAATTCACCCCTCCACTTT. This sequence encodes CASSRWAGGSYNSPLHF.

This clonotype was observed many times. The chain combines TRBV20-1 with TRBJ1-4; TRBD1 matches 8 bases. Germline assignment: CDR1 DFQATT and CDR2 SNEGSKA (reference sequence). V lost 2 bases and J lost 7; bases outside the gene matches: 9. The CDR3 contains 15 residues. Written as DNA, the CDR3 is TGCAGTGCTAGATCCCCTGACAGGGGACGTGAAAAACTGTTTTTT. Its protein is CSARSPDRGREKLFF.

Turning to this clonotype: At one of its ends the junction is not consistent with the germline gene, which may arise from a read error. This rearrangement joins TRBV28 to TRBJ1-5; maybe TRBD1 (6 bases). This CDR3 has 14 residues. CDR1 is MDHEN and CDR2 is SYDVKM in the germline V gene. In nucleotides, the CDR3 is TGCGCCAGCAGTGTCGGGGGGGCAGGACAGCCCCAGCATTTT. This sequence encodes CASSVGGAGQPQHF.

At least ten counts were recorded for this clonotype. The junction does not match germline at one end; this may be a read error. V gene TRBV5-1 combines with J gene TRBJ1-2, with 7 nucleotides matching TRBD1. The CDR3 has 14 amino acids. CDR1 and CDR2 from the germline V gene are SGHRS and YFSETQ. Written as DNA, the CDR3 is TGTGCCAGCAGCCAGGGACAGACCCGCCCTGGCTACACCTTC. Protein product: CASSQGQTRPGYTF.

This clonotype was found many times. The V and J genes are TRBV13 and TRBJ1-1; possible D gene TRBD1, 6 bases. This CDR3 is 15 amino acids long. From germline, CDR1 is PRHDT and CDR2 FYEKMQ (reference sequence). V dropped 0 bases and J dropped 4 bases, with 12 bases sitting between them. CDR3: CASSLGLGRGTEAFF. For the CDR3, the DNA is TGTGCCAGCAGCTTAGGCCTGGGCAGGGGCACTGAAGCTTTCTTT.

About this clonotype itself: This could be a read error, since a much larger clone is one nucleotide away. This rearrangement joins TRBV20-1 to TRBJ1-1; D might be TRBD1 (5 bases). Germline V gene sequence: CDR1 DFQATT, CDR2 SNEGSKA (reference sequence). The CDR3 contains 15 residues. Trimming removed 3 bases at V and 1 base at J, with 15 bases between. The CDR3 DNA sequence: TGCAGTGCTAGGGATGACCGGGGCCGGAACACTGAAGCTTTCTTT. Translation gives CSARDDRGRNTEAFF.

This clonotype showed up many times. The genes are TRBV7-2 and TRBJ2-2; D perhaps matches TRBD2 (6 bases). V shed 11 bases and J shed 7 bases, with 11 bases lying between them. Germline V CDR1 and CDR2: SGHTA, FQGNSA. There are 11 residues in the CDR3. Written as DNA, the CDR3 is TGTGCCGCCAAGGAGGGCGGGGAGCTGTTTTTT. Translation gives CAAKEGGELFF. Based on the CDR3 plus reference TRBV7-2 and TRBJ2-2, the full variable domain is GAGVSQSPSNKVTEKGKDVELRCDPISGHTALYWYRQSLGQGLEFLIYFQGNSAPDKSGLPSDRFSAERTGGSVSTLTIQRTQQEDSAVYLCAAKEGGELFFGEGSRLTVL.

There are many counts of this clonotype. V is TRBV24-1 and J is TRBJ2-1; 10 bases map to TRBD2. This CDR3 region has 16 residues. The germline V gene encodes CDR1 KGHDR and CDR2 SFDVKD. J was trimmed by 3 bases and V by 6 bases; bases with no gene match: 7. The CDR3 sequence is CATSLGLAAIYNEQFF. In DNA form, the CDR3 reads TGTGCCACCAGTCTCGGACTAGCGGCAATCTACAATGAGCAGTTCTTC.

In this sample, this clonotype turned up many times. The chain has TRBV20-1 and TRBJ2-1, with D unresolved. Germline CDR1 and CDR2: DFQATT and SNEGSKA (reference sequence). Trimming left V 0 bases short and J 5 bases short, with 17 bases between. The CDR3 extends over 16 amino acids. CDR3 amino acids: CSARDLQSPQHNEQFF. CDR3 DNA sequence: TGCAGTGCTAGAGATCTCCAAAGTCCTCAGCACAATGAGCAGTTCTTC.

Many counts were recorded for this clonotype. The chain recombines TRBV29-1 with TRBJ1-2; 8 nucleotides align to TRBD1. V lost 3 bases, J lost 6 bases, and 6 bases stayed unmatched. The CDR3 has 13 amino acids. Per germline, CDR1 SQVTM and CDR2 ANQGSEA. CDR3: CSVDQGAPDGYTF. The CDR3 nucleotides are TGCAGCGTTGACCAGGGGGCGCCTGATGGCTACACCTTC.

This clonotype was recorded at least ten times. The chain employs TRBV29-1 and TRBJ1-3; D possibly corresponds to TRBD1 (5 bases). The germline V gene encodes CDR1 SQVTM and CDR2 ANQGSEA. The CDR3 loop spans 13 amino acids. The ends were cut back, 6 bases at V and 2 bases at J, with 11 bases in the middle. The CDR3 DNA reads TGCAGCGTGGGGAGGGGCCCTGGAAACACCATATATTTT. This codes for CSVGRGPGNTIYF. The variable domain in full, completed from reference TRBV29-1 and TRBJ1-3, reads SAVISQKPSRDICQRGTSLTIQCQVDSQVTMMFWYRQQPGQSLTLIATANQGSEATYESGFVIDKFPISRPNLTFSTLTVSNMSPEDSSIYLCSVGRGPGNTIYFGEGSWLTVV.